This paragraph reports one T cell receptor (beta chain). No antigen is known for it. The entry originates in a study of cytomegalovirus exposure and HLA in healthy donors. Study-level points and caveats: The authors confirmed in vitro that three CMV-associated chains were specific for CMV antigens.

TCRdb's table, derived via immunoSEQ multiplex PCR, lists solely in-frame clones and lacks some. Counted here are some 250,000 clones, 90% occurring once; the ten biggest clones make up around 0.34%. The J segment lost 1 base and the V segment lost 4 bases, leaving 9 bases of the junction unmatched. Germline V gives CDR1 MDHEN, CDR2 SYDVKM. The CDR3 totals 16 residues. The receptor comes from a woman aged 18-29 years in good health and CMV-seronegative. The sequenced material came from PBMCs. The V and J genes are TRBV28 and TRBJ2-7; TRBD2 agrees at 8 bases. CDR3 loop: CASSYGGGLQSYEQYF. The CDR3 DNA reads as TGTGCCAGCAGTTACGGCGGGGGGCTCCAATCCTACGAGCAGTACTTC.